These 14 T cell receptor beta chains came from one sample sequenced in a study of molecular identifiers for immune sequencing clone quantification. MiXCR was run by TCRdb on the PCR reads, yielding one entry per CDR3 protein. The sample consists of 400,000 to 600,000 distinct CDR3 sequences, 25% of them appearing once. The sequenced material came from naive CD8+ T cells from blood, with Jurkat cell RNA spiked in. The subset was: FACS-sorted CD8+CD4-CCR7+CD45RA+ naive T cells. The receptors stem from a human donor in good health. Some libraries in this study had Jurkat cell RNA spiked in.

The table lists this clonotype with many counts. The V gene is TRBV28, the J gene TRBJ2-7; perhaps TRBD1 as D (6 bases). The CDR3 length is 15 residues. V was pared by 4 bases and J by 1 base, with 14 bases between. The germline V gene encodes CDR1 MDHEN and CDR2 SYDVKM. The CDR3 here is CASSSDSASSYEQYF. DNA of the CDR3: TGTGCCAGCAGTTCGGACAGCGCCTCTTCCTACGAGCAGTACTTC.

The gene calls are TRBV27 and TRBJ1-2; D gene unclear. Trimming stripped 3 bases from V and 5 bases from J, with 10 bases between. The germline V gene has CDR1 MNHEY and CDR2 SMNVEV (reference sequence). The CDR3 totals 13 residues. This CDR3 reads CASSFGIQYGYTF. The CDR3 coding sequence is TGTGCCAGCAGTTTCGGCATCCAGTATGGCTACACCTTC.

As regards this clonotype: Compared with germline, one end of the junction differs, possibly owing to a read error. The V gene is TRBV11-2, the J gene TRBJ1-3, with a weak D call TRBD1 (5 bases). The CDR3 totals 11 residues. CDR1 and CDR2 from the germline V gene are SGHAT and FQNNGV. DNA of the CDR3: TGTGCCAGCGGGAGGTTGGACACCATACATTTT. Its translation: CASGRLDTIHF.

Comment on this clonotype: This sequence may be a read error, since a much larger clone differs from it by one base. The chain is built from TRBV29-1 and TRBJ2-1; D may be TRBD1 or TRBD2 (5 bases each). CDR1 and CDR2 from the germline V gene are SQVTM and ANQGSEA. The CDR3 runs to 14 residues. The CDR3 loop reads CSCLGPGLYNGQFF. CDR3 in DNA: TGCAGCTGCTTGGGACCAGGACTCTACAATGGGCAGTTCTTC.

This rearrangement joins TRBV9 to TRBJ2-3, with a tentative D call TRBD2 (6 bases). Trimming left V 3 bases short and J 5 bases short, with 10 bases between. CDR1 SGDLS and CDR2 YYNGEE come from the germline V gene. This CDR3 has 13 residues. The CDR3 here is CASSAGGEDTQYF. The CDR3 coding sequence is TGTGCCAGCAGCGCTGGCGGGGAAGATACGCAGTATTTT. Using reference TRBV9 and TRBJ2-3 for the parts outside the CDR3, the full variable domain is DSGVTQTPKHLITATGQRVTLRCSPRSGDLSVYWYQQSLDQGLQFLIQYYNGEERAKGNILERFSAQQFPDLHSELNLSSLELGDSALYFCASSAGGEDTQYFGPGTRLTVL.

This clonotype was counted many times. The chain joins TRBV12-3 or TRBV12-4 to TRBJ2-1, with 8 bases fitting TRBD1. CDR3 length equals 14 residues. With 6 bases clipped from V and 5 bases from J, the junction kept 6 bases outside the gene matches. The CDR3 spells CASSPGTGDNEQFF. The CDR3 DNA sequence: TGTGCCAGCAGCCCCGGGACAGGAGACAATGAGCAGTTCTTC.

In this sample, this clonotype turned up a few times. The CDR3 sequence: CASSLLTSGGVDTQYF. In nucleotides, the CDR3 is TGTGCCAGCAGTTTATTGACAAGCGGGGGAGTTGATACGCAGTATTTT. The rearrangement joins TRBV27 to TRBJ2-3; 8 nucleotides align to TRBD2. The V segment lost 1 base and the J segment 6 bases; nucleotides outside the gene matches: 9. The CDR3 loop spans 16 amino acids. Germline V gene sequence: CDR1 MNHEY, CDR2 SMNVEV (reference sequence).

This clonotype was seen repeatedly, ten times or more. The genes are TRBV28 and TRBJ1-1; D might be TRBD1 (6 bases). Trimming shortened V by 3 bases and J by 4 bases, and 12 bases separated the two germline ends. Germline CDR1 and CDR2: MDHEN and SYDVKM. This CDR3 spans 14 amino acids. The CDR3 coding sequence is TGTGCCAGCAGTTTTAGGGGGGGGCGCACTGAAGCTTTCTTT. It specifies CASSFRGGRTEAFF.

The chain is built from TRBV12-3 or TRBV12-4 and TRBJ1-6; D is perhaps TRBD1 (5 bases). CDR3 length: 16 amino acids. The germline V and J ends were trimmed by 2 bases and 3 bases, with 11 bases remaining between them. The CDR3 DNA reads as TGTGCCAGCAGTTTATGGGGACTGGACTATAATTCACCCCTCCACTTT. This codes for CASSLWGLDYNSPLHF.

This clonotype was picked up a small number of times. The chain employs TRBV19 and TRBJ1-2, with D uncertain. The CDR3 loop spans 14 amino acids. V was pared by 6 bases and J by 2 bases, with 13 bases between. Germline CDR1 and CDR2: LNHDA and SQIVND (reference sequence). CDR3 sequence reads: CASSPINTNYGYTF. Here the CDR3 DNA reads TGTGCCAGTAGCCCGATCAACACCAACTATGGCTACACCTTC.

In this sample, this clonotype turned up many times. This CDR3 reads CASSQAWTSGRAAETQYF. In nucleotides, the CDR3 is TGCGCCAGCAGCCAAGCCTGGACTAGCGGGAGGGCCGCGGAGACCCAGTACTTC. The chain recombines TRBV4-1 with TRBJ2-5; 15 bases are a match to TRBD2. There are 18 residues in the CDR3. Germline CDR1 reads MGHRA; CDR2 reads YSYEKL. J gave up 5 bases and V 1 base, and 8 bases lay outside the gene matches.

The chain joins TRBV29-1 to TRBJ2-7; 13 bases agree with TRBD2. Germline V lookup: CDR1 SQVTM, CDR2 ANQGSEA. The CDR3 spans 15 residues. Trimming at V came to 5 bases and at J to 3 bases, leaving 7 bases not matched to a gene. CDR3 protein: CSVLRGLAGFYEQYF. The CDR3 DNA follows: TGCAGCGTTCTACGGGGACTAGCGGGATTCTACGAGCAGTACTTC.

The chain couples TRBV25-1 to TRBJ2-7, with a tentative D call TRBD2 (6 bases). V was cut by 3 bases and J by 0 bases, with 12 bases left in between. CDR1 MGHDK and CDR2 SYGVNS come from the germline V gene. This CDR3 has 15 residues. Here the CDR3 reads CASSEWAGPSYEQYF. The CDR3 DNA sequence: TGTGCCAGCAGTGAGTGGGCGGGACCCTCCTACGAGCAGTACTTC.

This clonotype appeared a few times. The J gene is TRBJ1-2, the V gene TRBV13; D gene unclear. The CDR3 has 20 amino acids. Germline V gene sequence: CDR1 PRHDT, CDR2 FYEKMQ (reference sequence). Trimming took 5 bases from V and 2 from J, leaving 30 bases between them. The CDR3: CASSHGSLVGSFPPNYGYTF. The CDR3 DNA reads as TGTGCCAGCAGCCATGGATCACTCGTCGGGTCTTTCCCACCCAACTATGGCTACACCTTC.